This T cell receptor beta chain was profiled in a study of human T cells and chemical hapten exposure. Overall study context: Each patient's scalp received weekly diphenylcyclopropenone throughout the approximately 22-week study. General study findings and limits: Relative to control repertoires, expanded TCRs gave rise to significantly more large CDR3 similarity clusters.

V lost 8 bases and J 0 bases, leaving 8 bases between the germline ends. The CDR3 length is 14 residues. Using its own MiXCR run on the RACE reads, TCRdb lists one record per CDR3 protein. The sample consists of around 380,000 distinct CDR3 sequences, 4.8% of them appearing once. This clonotype occurred many times. Its cognate antigen is unknown. The time point was: patch test 1, 2 weeks after DPC sensitization. The treatment is: therapeutic diphenylcyclopropenone sensitization with weekly scalp DPC. The source material was whole blood, sampled in connection with sensitization to the hapten diphenylcyclopropenone (DPC). The chain recombines TRBV12-3 or TRBV12-4 with TRBJ1-6; D gene ambiguous. This TCR was recovered from a woman between 50 and 59 years old with alopecia areata. Some clones in this sample may be carry-over from other donors' samples. CDR3 loop: CASGLNSYNSPLHF. The CDR3 DNA sequence: TGTGCCAGCGGACTAAACTCCTATAATTCACCCCTCCACTTT.